Following are 24 T cell receptor beta chains from one sample sequenced in a study of PD-L1 blockade in urothelial cancer. This table comes from immunoSEQ multiplex PCR, and its TCRdb copy is limited to in-frame clones, with some not included. Of more than 80,000 clones in the sample, roughly 82% were seen once. This sample comprised PBMCs, obtained around atezolizumab (anti-PD-L1) treatment. These receptors were obtained from a man aged 70-80 years with urothelial cancer.

CDR3 loop: CASSPNRVSNEKLFF. The DNA of the CDR3 is TGTGCCAGTAGTCCTAATCGGGTTAGTAATGAAAAACTGTTTTTT. The V and J genes are TRBV19 and TRBJ1-4; no clear D gene. Germline V lookup: CDR1 LNHDA, CDR2 SQIVND (reference sequence). The V end was cut by 5 bases, the J end by 4 bases, with 14 bases between. The length of the CDR3 is 15 residues.

The rearrangement links TRBV9 to TRBJ2-1; 8 nucleotides line up with TRBD1. CDR3 length: 17 amino acids. V shed 4 bases and J 7 bases; nucleotides not matched to a gene: 16. Per the germline V gene, CDR1 is SGDLS and CDR2 is YYNGEE. The CDR3 here is CASSPGGQGRMRNEQFF. CDR3 bases: TGTGCCAGCAGCCCGGGCGGACAGGGAAGGATGCGGAATGAGCAGTTCTTC.

Here the CDR3 reads CASSMSTGQENYGYTF. The CDR3 coding sequence is TGTGCCAGTAGTATGAGTACGGGACAGGAAAACTATGGCTACACCTTC. The J gene is TRBJ1-2, the V gene TRBV19, with TRBD1 identical over 8 bases. The V gene's germline CDR1 is LNHDA and CDR2 SQIVND (reference sequence). V shed 3 bases and J 2 bases; nucleotides not matched to a gene: 8. CDR3 length: 16 residues. Full variable domain (outside the CDR3, taken from reference TRBV19 and TRBJ1-2): DGGITQSPKYLFRKEGQNVTLSCEQNLNHDAMYWYRQDPGQGLRLIYYSQIVNDFQKGDIAEGYSVSREKKESFPLTVTSAQKNPTAFYLCASSMSTGQENYGYTFGSGTRLTVV.

This chain connects TRBV5-1 to TRBJ2-7; 9 nucleotides match TRBD1. The CDR3 runs 14 residues. Germline V gene lookup returns CDR1 SGHRS and CDR2 YFSETQ. Unmatched junction bases numbered 5, after V lost 5 bases and J lost 2 bases. The CDR3 here is CASSYGQGTYEQYF. In nucleotides, the CDR3 is TGCGCCAGCAGTTACGGACAGGGGACCTACGAGCAGTACTTC.

V gene TRBV5-1 combines with J gene TRBJ2-7; 10 nucleotides match TRBD2. J lost 0 bases, V lost 0 bases, and 9 bases had no gene match. CDR1 and CDR2 from the germline V gene are SGHRS and YFSETQ. The CDR3 contains 18 residues. CDR3 coding DNA: TGCGCCAGCAGCTTGGTGCCTAGCGGGGGTCTCAGCTCCTACGAGCAGTACTTC. Its protein is CASSLVPSGGLSSYEQYF.

The chain couples TRBV9 to TRBJ2-7; the match to TRBD1 covers 7 bases. The CDR3 has 15 amino acids. V lost 0 bases, J lost 2 bases, and 5 bases stayed unmatched. Germline V gene sequence: CDR1 SGDLS, CDR2 YYNGEE. CDR3 amino acids: CASSVGDSPTYEQYF. The CDR3 coding sequence is TGTGCCAGCAGCGTAGGGGACAGCCCAACCTACGAGCAGTACTTC.

This chain links TRBV5-4 with TRBJ1-2, with 7 bases identical to TRBD1. This CDR3 spans 15 amino acids. V lost 3 bases, J lost 0 bases, and 5 bases stayed unmatched. Looked up from germline, CDR1 is SGHNT and CDR2 is YYREEE (reference sequence). The CDR3 nucleotides read TGTGCCAGCAGCTCCGGGACAGCCGCTAACTATGGCTACACCTTC. As protein: CASSSGTAANYGYTF.

This clone was recorded only once. The V and J genes are TRBV18 and TRBJ1-4, with 7 nucleotides matching TRBD1. V gave up 3 bases and J gave up 2 bases; unmatched junction bases: 6. Germline assignment: CDR1 KGHSH and CDR2 LQKENI. This CDR3 has 16 amino acids. CDR3 protein: CASSPTVQGTNEKLFF. In DNA form, the CDR3 reads TGTGCCAGCTCACCGACGGTACAGGGGACTAATGAAAAACTGTTTTTT.

J is TRBJ1-1 and V is TRBV28; the D is unclear. This CDR3 is built from 13 residues. V was trimmed by 5 bases and J by 0 bases, leaving 7 bases between them. The germline CDR1 and CDR2 sequences are MDHEN and SYDVKM. The CDR3 DNA sequence: TGTGCCAGCAGTCTCTCCCTGAACACTGAAGCTTTCTTT. Its protein product is CASSLSLNTEAFF. Drawing the rest from reference TRBV28 and TRBJ1-1, the complete variable domain is DVKVTQSSRYLVKRTGEKVFLECVQDMDHENMFWYRQDPGLGLRLIYFSYDVKMKEKGDIPEGYSVSREKKERFSLILESASTNQTSMYLCASSLSLNTEAFFGQGTRLTVV.

The chain joins TRBV19 to TRBJ1-4, with D unresolved. Germline V gene lookup returns CDR1 LNHDA and CDR2 SQIVND (reference sequence). The CDR3 length is 14 residues. V dropped 3 bases and J dropped 8 bases, with 13 bases sitting between them. The CDR3 DNA is TGTGCCAGTAGTATCGACACGACCCGCGAAAAACTGTTTTTT. This sequence encodes CASSIDTTREKLFF.

J is TRBJ2-7 and V is TRBV4-3, with a possible D match to TRBD2 (7 bases). The germline gives CDR1 LGHNA, CDR2 YSLEER. This CDR3 has 15 residues. V was trimmed by 2 bases and J by 3 bases, leaving 14 bases between them. CDR3 DNA sequence: TGCGCCAGCAGCCAAAGGGGGGGGCAGGACTACGAGCAGTACTTC. It yields the protein CASSQRGGQDYEQYF.

The V call is TRBV6-1, the J call TRBJ1-1; D is uncertain. Germline CDR1 reads MNHNS; CDR2 reads SASEGT. CDR3 length: 13 residues. Trimming shortened V by 5 bases and J by 0 bases, and 7 bases separated the two germline ends. Written as DNA, the CDR3 is TGTGCCAGCAGTCCCGCTATGAACACTGAAGCTTTCTTT. This sequence encodes CASSPAMNTEAFF.

V is TRBV2 and J is TRBJ1-2; TRBD1 might be the D (6 bases). The CDR3 spans 17 residues. Per germline, CDR1 SNHLY and CDR2 FYNNEI. V dropped 7 bases and J dropped 0 bases, with 21 bases sitting between them. CDR3 sequence (DNA): TGTGCCAGCACCGGGACACCCTCAGAGGTTACTAACTATGGCTACACCTTC. As protein: CASTGTPSEVTNYGYTF.

The gene calls are TRBV4-3 and TRBJ2-1; 13 nucleotides match TRBD2. CDR1 is LGHNA, CDR2 YSLEER, per germline. Trimming cost V 3 bases and J 5 bases; bases outside gene matches: 10. The length of the CDR3 is 18 residues. CDR3 in amino acids: CASSHGLAGVRENNEQFF. CDR3 DNA: TGCGCCAGCAGCCATGGACTAGCGGGAGTTCGAGAAAACAATGAGCAGTTCTTC.

The chain links TRBV2 to TRBJ2-2; the D gene is possibly TRBD2 (5 bases). CDR3 length: 15 amino acids. V shed 6 bases and J shed 2 bases, with 13 bases lying between them. Germline assignment: CDR1 SNHLY and CDR2 FYNNEI. CDR3 loop: CASSLSGRNTGELFF. CDR3 DNA: TGTGCCAGCAGCCTCTCGGGGAGAAACACCGGGGAGCTGTTTTTT.

The chain has TRBV19 and TRBJ1-5; no clear D gene. Trimming shortened V by 3 bases and J by 2 bases, and 11 bases separated the two germline ends. The CDR3 is 15 amino acids. Germline V CDR1 and CDR2: LNHDA, SQIVND (reference sequence). DNA of the CDR3: TGTGCCAGTAGTATTTTCCTATACGGCAATCAGCCCCAGCATTTT. Translation gives CASSIFLYGNQPQHF.

J is TRBJ1-2 and V is TRBV19; TRBD1 might be the D (5 bases). Germline V CDR1 and CDR2: LNHDA, SQIVND (reference sequence). V lost 5 bases, J lost 3 bases, and 10 bases lay in between. This CDR3 is 13 amino acids long. Written as DNA, the CDR3 is TGTGCCAGTAGTCCCCGACAGTACTATGGCTACACCTTC. Translation gives CASSPRQYYGYTF. The variable domain in full, with the rest retrieved from reference TRBV19 and TRBJ1-2, is DGGITQSPKYLFRKEGQNVTLSCEQNLNHDAMYWYRQDPGQGLRLIYYSQIVNDFQKGDIAEGYSVSREKKESFPLTVTSAQKNPTAFYLCASSPRQYYGYTFGSGTRLTVV.

The chain employs TRBV10-3 and TRBJ2-3; 9 bases fit TRBD2. The CDR3 totals 15 residues. V shed 4 bases, J shed 4 bases, and the junction held 6 bases outside the gene matches. CDR1 is ENHRY, CDR2 SYGVKD, per germline. CDR3 bases: TGTGCCATCAGTGGCGGGACTAGCAGCTCAGATACGCAGTATTTT. Translation: CAISGGTSSSDTQYF.

The chain couples TRBV5-1 to TRBJ1-2; TRBD1 might be the D (6 bases). The CDR3 extends over 15 amino acids. Germline lookup yields CDR1 SGHRS and CDR2 YFSETQ. The V gene lost 0 bases and the J gene lost 3 bases, with 12 bases spanning the gap. As DNA, the CDR3 is TGCGCCAGCAGCTTGGGACAGGCGCGATACTATGGCTACACCTTC. Protein product: CASSLGQARYYGYTF.

The rearrangement uses TRBV19 and TRBJ1-4; no reliable D call. V was pared by 5 bases and J by 8 bases, with 9 bases between. The CDR3 sequence is 12 residues long. Germline loops: CDR1 LNHDA, CDR2 SQIVND (reference sequence). The chain's CDR3 is CASSDTREKLFF. The CDR3, as DNA: TGTGCCAGTAGTGACACCAGAGAAAAACTGTTTTTT.

The chain links TRBV7-9 to TRBJ2-3; D uncertain. Per the germline V gene, CDR1 is SEHNR and CDR2 is FQNEAQ (reference sequence). The CDR3 sequence is 13 residues long. The V end was cut by 7 bases, the J end by 5 bases, with 13 bases between. CDR3: CASTPDTLDTQYF. Written as DNA, the CDR3 is TGTGCCAGCACCCCAGATACCCTAGATACGCAGTATTTT.

This clone has only one observation. The chain carries TRBV5-1 and TRBJ1-2; TRBD1 is a possible D gene (6 bases). Trimming pared 4 bases from V and 2 bases from J, leaving 9 bases between. This CDR3 is built from 13 residues. Germline assignment: CDR1 SGHRS and CDR2 YFSETQ. The CDR3 DNA follows: TGCGCCAGCAGCCCACAGGGAAACTATGGCTACACCTTC. Translated, it gives CASSPQGNYGYTF. Full variable domain (rest looked up from reference TRBV5-1 and TRBJ1-2): KAGVTQTPRYLIKTRGQQVTLSCSPISGHRSVSWYQQTPGQGLQFLFEYFSETQRNKGNFPGRFSGRQFSNSRSEMNVSTLELGDSALYLCASSPQGNYGYTFGSGTRLTVV.

V is TRBV27 and J is TRBJ1-5; D possibly corresponds to TRBD1 (6 bases). The CDR3 is made up of 23 amino acids. Per the germline V gene, CDR1 is MNHEY and CDR2 is SMNVEV (reference sequence). Between the trimmed V and J ends, which lost 2 bases and 0 bases, there was a span of 32 bases. Written as DNA, the CDR3 is TGTGCCAGCAGTTTAGATTTTTGGGACAATGAAATTGGCGTCCTCATTAGCAATCAGCCCCAGCATTTT. It specifies CASSLDFWDNEIGVLISNQPQHF.

Of note for this clone: The junction departs from the called germline gene at one end, perhaps through a read error. The J gene is TRBJ2-1, the V gene TRBV11-3, with a tentative D call TRBD2 (5 bases). The length of the CDR3 is 15 residues. Germline CDR1 and CDR2: SGHNT and YENEEA. The CDR3 loop is CASSLTLLGYSEQFF. DNA of the CDR3: TGTGCCAGCAGCTTAACATTACTAGGGTACAGTGAGCAGTTCTTC.